The text below deals with one TCR beta chain. The CDR3 has 16 residues. Trimming left V 1 base short and J 5 bases short, with 17 bases between. CDR1 is MGHRA and CDR2 is YSYEKL in the germline V gene. This sample was taken from a study of blood T cell repertoires in COVID-19. Assay used: immunoSEQ multiplex PCR; TCRdb lists only in-frame clones, some missing. Among fewer than 350,000 clones, 75% to 95% were seen once, and the ten largest hold about 6.8%. The chain combines TRBV4-1 with TRBJ2-5; TRBD1 is a possible D gene (6 bases). Material for sequencing was peripheral blood. The receptor was derived from a woman aged 25 to 39 with COVID-19, enrolled during active disease. CDR3 nucleotide sequence: TGCGCCAGCAGCCAAGCCGCGAGCCCCAGGGGTGAGACCCAGTACTTC. This codes for CASSQAASPRGETQYF.